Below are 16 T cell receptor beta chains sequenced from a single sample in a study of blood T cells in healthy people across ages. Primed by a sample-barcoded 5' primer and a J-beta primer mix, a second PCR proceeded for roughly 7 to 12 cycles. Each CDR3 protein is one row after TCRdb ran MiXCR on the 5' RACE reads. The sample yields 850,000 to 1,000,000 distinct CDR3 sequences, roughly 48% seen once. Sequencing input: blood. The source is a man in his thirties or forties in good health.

CDR3 DNA sequence: TGTGCCAGCAGTCCAGTCGGGACTTTGGGGGAGACCCAGTACTTC. It codes for CASSPVGTLGETQYF. The chain recombines TRBV7-8 with TRBJ2-5; weak D call: TRBD2 (6 bases). This CDR3 has 15 amino acids. V lost 6 bases and J 5 bases, leaving 19 bases between the germline ends. Germline values: CDR1 SGHVS, CDR2 FQNEAQ.

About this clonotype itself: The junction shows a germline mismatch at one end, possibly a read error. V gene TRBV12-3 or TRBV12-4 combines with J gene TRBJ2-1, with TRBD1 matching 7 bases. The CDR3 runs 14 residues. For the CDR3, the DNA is TGTGCCGGCAGTTTAGTAGGGGGCAACAATGAGCAGTTCTTC. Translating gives CAGSLVGGNNEQFF.

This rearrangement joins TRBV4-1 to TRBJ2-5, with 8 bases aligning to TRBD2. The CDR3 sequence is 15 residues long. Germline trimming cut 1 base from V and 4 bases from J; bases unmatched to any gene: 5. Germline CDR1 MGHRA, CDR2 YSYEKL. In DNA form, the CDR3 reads TGCGCCAGCAGCCAAGGCGGGGGGTGGCGAGAGACCCAGTACTTC. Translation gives CASSQGGGWRETQYF.

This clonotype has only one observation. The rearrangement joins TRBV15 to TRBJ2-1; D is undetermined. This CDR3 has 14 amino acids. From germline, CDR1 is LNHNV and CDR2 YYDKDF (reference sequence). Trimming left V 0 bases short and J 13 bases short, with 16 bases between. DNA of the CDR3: TGTGCCACCAGCAGAGAAGTATTCTCGGAGACCCAGTTCTTC. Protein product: CATSREVFSETQFF.

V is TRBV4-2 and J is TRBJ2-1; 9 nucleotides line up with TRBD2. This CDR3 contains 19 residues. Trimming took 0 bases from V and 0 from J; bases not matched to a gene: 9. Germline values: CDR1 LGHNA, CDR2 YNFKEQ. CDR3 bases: TGTGCCAGCAGCCAAGATCCCAGCGGGGGGCTCATCTCCTACAATGAGCAGTTCTTC. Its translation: CASSQDPSGGLISYNEQFF.

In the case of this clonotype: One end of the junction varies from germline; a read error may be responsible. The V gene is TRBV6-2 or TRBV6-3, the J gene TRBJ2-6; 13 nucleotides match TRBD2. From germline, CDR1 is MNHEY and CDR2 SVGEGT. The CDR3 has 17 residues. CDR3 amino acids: CVSSGTSGESGANVLTF. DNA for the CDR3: TGTGTCAGCAGTGGGACTAGCGGGGAGTCTGGGGCCAACGTCCTGACTTTC.

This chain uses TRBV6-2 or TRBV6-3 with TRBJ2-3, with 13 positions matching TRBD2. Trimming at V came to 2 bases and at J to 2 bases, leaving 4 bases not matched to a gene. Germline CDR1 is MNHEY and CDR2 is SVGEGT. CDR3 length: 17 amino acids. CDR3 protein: CASSYQGLAGYTDTQYF. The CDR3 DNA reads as TGTGCCAGCAGTTACCAGGGACTAGCGGGGTACACAGATACGCAGTATTTT.

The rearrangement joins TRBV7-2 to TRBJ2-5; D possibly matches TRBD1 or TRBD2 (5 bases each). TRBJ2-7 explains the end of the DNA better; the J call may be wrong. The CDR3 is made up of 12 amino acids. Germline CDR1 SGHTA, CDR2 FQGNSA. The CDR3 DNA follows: TGTGCCAGCAGCTGGGGCGGGTTCGAGCAGTACTTC. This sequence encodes CASSWGGFEQYF.

The CDR3, as DNA: TGTGCCAGCAGTAATCAGGGACAGCTTAATCAGCCCCAGCATTTT. The encoded protein is CASSNQGQLNQPQHF. The chain uses TRBV12-3 or TRBV12-4 and TRBJ1-5, with 7 bases lining up with TRBD1. The junction had 8 bases not matched to a gene; V was cut back by 5 bases and J by 4 bases. The CDR3 length is 15 residues.

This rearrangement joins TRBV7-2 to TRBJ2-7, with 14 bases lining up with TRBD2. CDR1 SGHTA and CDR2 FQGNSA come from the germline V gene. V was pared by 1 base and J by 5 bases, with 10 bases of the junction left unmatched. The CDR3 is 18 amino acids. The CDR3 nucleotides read TGTGCCAGCAGCTTAGATTCCGGCGGACTAGCGGGGGGCCACGAGCAGTACTTC. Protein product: CASSLDSGGLAGGHEQYF.

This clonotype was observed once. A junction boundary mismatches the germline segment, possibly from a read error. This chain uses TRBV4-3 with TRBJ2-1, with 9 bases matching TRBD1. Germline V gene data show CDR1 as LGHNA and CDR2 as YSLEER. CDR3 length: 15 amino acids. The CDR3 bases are TGCGCCGGCAGCCAAGGGGACAGGGCAAACAATGAGCAGTTCTTC. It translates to CAGSQGDRANNEQFF.

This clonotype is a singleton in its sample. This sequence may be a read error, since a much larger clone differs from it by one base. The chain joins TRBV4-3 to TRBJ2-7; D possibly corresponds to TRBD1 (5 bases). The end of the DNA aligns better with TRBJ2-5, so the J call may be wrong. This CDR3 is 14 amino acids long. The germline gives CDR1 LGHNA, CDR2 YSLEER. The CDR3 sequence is CASSQVVRDETQYF. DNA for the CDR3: TGCGCCAGCAGCCAAGTGGTCAGGGATGAGACCCAGTACTTC.

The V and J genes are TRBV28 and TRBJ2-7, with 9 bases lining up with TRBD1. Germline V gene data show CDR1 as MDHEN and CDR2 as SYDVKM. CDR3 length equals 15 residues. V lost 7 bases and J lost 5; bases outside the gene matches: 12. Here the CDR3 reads CASTSQGQGLNEQYF. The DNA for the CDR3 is TGTGCCAGCACCTCCCAGGGACAGGGACTCAACGAGCAGTACTTC.

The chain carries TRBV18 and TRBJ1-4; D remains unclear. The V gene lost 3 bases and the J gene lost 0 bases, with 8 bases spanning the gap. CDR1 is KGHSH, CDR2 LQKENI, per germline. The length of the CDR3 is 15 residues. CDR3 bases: TGTGCCAGCTCACCGGACCGTGCAACTAATGAAAAACTGTTTTTT. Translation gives CASSPDRATNEKLFF.

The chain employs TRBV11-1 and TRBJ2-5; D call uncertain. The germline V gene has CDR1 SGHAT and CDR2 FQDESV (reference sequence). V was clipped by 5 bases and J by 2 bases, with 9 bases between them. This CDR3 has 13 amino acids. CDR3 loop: CASSGQEQETQYF. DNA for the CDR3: TGTGCCAGCAGCGGCCAGGAACAAGAGACCCAGTACTTC.

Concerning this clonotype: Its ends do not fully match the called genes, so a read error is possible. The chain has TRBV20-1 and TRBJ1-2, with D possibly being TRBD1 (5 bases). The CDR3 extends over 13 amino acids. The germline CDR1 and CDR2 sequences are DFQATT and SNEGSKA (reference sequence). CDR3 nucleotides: TGCAGGGCTAGAGATAGATGGGGCCGTGGCTACACCTTC. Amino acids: CRARDRWGRGYTF.